This T cell receptor (beta chain) comes out of a study of cytotoxic CD8 clonotypes in ibrutinib-treated CLL. Findings of the study overall: Treatment left the uncommon public clonotypes either contracted or stable in frequency. Clonality measured at baseline exceeded age-matched healthy donors, tracking circulating CD8+ T-cell counts. The study sampled sustained-remission and progressing patients at different times.

This clone occurred once. Antigen unknown. Here immunoSEQ multiplex PCR was the method, and the copy in TCRdb shows in-frame clones only, minus some. Here the sample spans about 76,000 clones, over 65% being singletons. This specimen consisted of PBMCs, obtained after 24 months of ibrutinib treatment. The receptor was isolated from a human donor with chronic lymphocytic leukemia.

The CDR3 loop reads CASGPIAVPGANVLTF. CDR3 DNA sequence: TGTGCCAGCGGCCCTATTGCGGTCCCCGGGGCCAACGTCCTGACTTTC. The chain uses TRBV27 and TRBJ2-6; D is ambiguous. V lost 8 bases and J 4 bases, leaving 18 bases between the germline ends. Germline CDR1 reads MNHEY; CDR2 reads SMNVEV (reference sequence). The CDR3 contains 16 residues.